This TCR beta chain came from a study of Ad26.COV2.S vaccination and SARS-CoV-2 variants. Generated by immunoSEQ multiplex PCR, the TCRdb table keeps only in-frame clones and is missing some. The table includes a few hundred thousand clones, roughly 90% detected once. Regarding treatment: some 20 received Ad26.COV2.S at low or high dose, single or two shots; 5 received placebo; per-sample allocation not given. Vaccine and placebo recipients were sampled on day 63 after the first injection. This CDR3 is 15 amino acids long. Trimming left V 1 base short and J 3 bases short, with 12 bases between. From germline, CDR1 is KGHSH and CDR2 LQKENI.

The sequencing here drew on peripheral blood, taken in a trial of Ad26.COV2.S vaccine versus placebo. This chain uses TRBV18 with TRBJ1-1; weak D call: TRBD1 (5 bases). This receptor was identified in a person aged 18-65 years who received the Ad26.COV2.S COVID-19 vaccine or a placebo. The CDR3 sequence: CASSPLQWGDTEAFF. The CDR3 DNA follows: TGTGCCAGCTCACCACTCCAGTGGGGGGACACTGAAGCTTTCTTT.